Shown below are 9 T cell receptor beta chains from a single sample sequenced in a study of T cell repertoires in cytomegalovirus infection. A single record per CDR3 protein comes from TCRdb applying MiXCR to the reads. The repertoire holds some 900,000 distinct CDR3 sequences, with around a third as singletons. No antigen is known for these receptors. Material: cultured CD8+ T cells from PBMCs, obtained from culture after CMV antigen stimulation. These TCRs come from a human donor in good health (CMV status not recorded). Some clones in this sample may be carry-over from other donors' samples.

For the CDR3, the DNA is TGTGCCAGCAGCTTATACGGGGGGGAAACAGATACGCAGTATTTT. Amino acid sequence: CASSLYGGETDTQYF. The V call is TRBV7-8, the J call TRBJ2-3, with TRBD2 identical over 8 bases. Per germline, CDR1 SGHVS and CDR2 FQNEAQ. V was pared by 2 bases and J by 3 bases, with 4 bases of the junction left unmatched. This CDR3 comprises 15 residues.

The genes are TRBV7-8 and TRBJ1-5; D may be TRBD1 (6 bases). V was shortened by 1 base and J by 2 bases, with 15 bases between the two germline ends. The CDR3 extends over 17 amino acids. The germline V gene encodes CDR1 SGHVS and CDR2 FQNEAQ. The CDR3 sequence is CASSLDPRGLGNQPQHF. For the CDR3, the DNA is TGTGCCAGCAGCTTAGACCCTCGGGGGCTGGGCAATCAGCCCCAGCATTTT.

As concerns this clonotype: With a much larger clone just one base away, this may be a read error. The J gene is TRBJ2-1, the V gene TRBV7-9; D possibly uses TRBD1 or TRBD2 (5 bases each). The V and J ends lost 5 bases and 5 bases respectively, with 13 bases between them. The CDR3 sequence is 14 residues long. Looked up from germline, CDR1 is SEHNR and CDR2 is FQNEAQ (reference sequence). The CDR3 protein is CASSLTVGDNEQFF. The CDR3 DNA reads TGTGCCAGCAGCCTGACAGTCGGGGACAATGAGCAGTTCTTC.

CDR3 region: CASRGGDHGSGINTDTQYF. The CDR3 nucleotides read TGTGCCAGCAGGGGGGGGGACCACGGGAGCGGGATCAACACAGATACGCAGTATTTT. The chain employs TRBV11-2 and TRBJ2-3; 7 bases are shared with TRBD2. Per germline, CDR1 SGHAT and CDR2 FQNNGV. V lost 6 bases, J lost 2 bases, and 20 bases stayed unmatched. This CDR3 contains 19 residues.

J is TRBJ1-5 and V is TRBV4-1; D may be TRBD1 (5 bases). Per the germline V gene, CDR1 is MGHRA and CDR2 is YSYEKL. CDR3 length equals 14 residues. With 1 base removed from V and 11 bases from J, the gap between germline ends came to 15 bases. The CDR3 DNA is TGCGCCAGCAGCCAAGTCGTCGACGCGGGGGCCCAGCATTTT. This encodes CASSQVVDAGAQHF.

This clonotype turned up a few times. This rearrangement joins TRBV6-1 to TRBJ1-6, with no clear D. The CDR3 spans 16 residues. V was pared by 8 bases and J by 0 bases, with 14 bases between. The germline CDR1 and CDR2 sequences are MNHNS and SASEGT. The CDR3 nucleotides read TGTGCCAGCGATGATATTTCGAGCTCCTATAATTCACCCCTCCACTTT. Translated, it gives CASDDISSSYNSPLHF.

The rearrangement joins TRBV12-3 or TRBV12-4 to TRBJ1-2; D might be TRBD1 (5 bases). With 4 bases removed from V and 4 bases from J, the gap between germline ends came to 13 bases. The CDR3 covers 14 residues. In nucleotides, the CDR3 is TGTGCCAGCAGTTCGTCGGGGGTTTCCTATGGCTACACCTTC. Translating it yields CASSSSGVSYGYTF.

A word on this clonotype: The junction and the germline gene differ at one end; a read error may be behind it. The rearrangement links TRBV4-1 to TRBJ2-2; 7 nucleotides line up with TRBD1. The germline gives CDR1 MGHRA, CDR2 YSYEKL. There are 16 residues in the CDR3. The CDR3, as DNA: TGCGCCAGCAGCCAAGGAATGGGACAGAACATCGGGGAGCTGTTTTTT. It is translated as CASSQGMGQNIGELFF.

This clonotype has just a few counts. V gene TRBV25-1 combines with J gene TRBJ2-5; D tentatively fits TRBD1 or TRBD2 (5 bases each). The germline CDR1 and CDR2 sequences are MGHDK and SYGVNS. The ends were cut back, 3 bases at V and 6 bases at J, with 14 bases in the middle. This CDR3 is 14 amino acids long. The CDR3 protein is CASSEGQGDQTQYF. DNA of the CDR3: TGTGCCAGCAGTGAGGGTCAGGGAGACCAGACCCAGTACTTC.